A selection of T cell receptor beta chains follows, all from one sample in a study of early stage breast cancer tumors. Repertoires were generated with immunoSEQ multiplex PCR, while TCRdb's copy carries only in-frame clones and drops some. The sample has more than 60,000 clones, approximately 80% seen once. Sample: blood. These receptor sequences come from a person between 60 and 69 years old with breast cancer. CDR3s include the opening cysteine and the closing phenylalanine or tryptophan. The order of the fields is clone size, D gene, V gene, J gene, CDR3 protein, CDR3 DNA. A D gene is named only where the DNA matches it firmly. Clone size is shown for a subset of rows, as once, few, many or a class of expanded clone.

clone size: .
D gene: .
V gene: TRBV19
J gene: TRBJ2-6
CDR3 protein: CASTWMRTLPQEGTGANVLTF
CDR3 DNA: TGTGCCAGTACTTGGATGCGGACCCTCCCCCAAGAAGGTACTGGGGCCAACGTCCTGACTTTC

clone size: few
D gene: .
V gene: TRBV2
J gene: TRBJ1-4
CDR3 protein: CASNTNEKLFF
CDR3 DNA: TGTGCCAGCAATACTAATGAAAAACTGTTTTTT

clone size: .
D gene: .
V gene: TRBV5-1
J gene: TRBJ2-7
CDR3 protein: CASSREGSYEQYF
CDR3 DNA: TGCGCCAGCAGCCGCGAGGGTTCATACGAGCAGTACTTC

clone size: .
D gene: TRBD2
V gene: TRBV4-2
J gene: TRBJ2-1
CDR3 protein: CASSQESRLAGDRNEQFF
CDR3 DNA: TGTGCCAGCAGCCAAGAGTCAAGACTAGCGGGAGATCGGAATGAGCAGTTCTTC

clone size: few
D gene: .
V gene: TRBV7-3
J gene: TRBJ2-3
CDR3 protein: CASSLRRTDTQYF
CDR3 DNA: TGTGCCAGCAGTCTAAGGAGAACAGATACGCAGTATTTT

clone size: .
D gene: .
V gene: TRBV6-5
J gene: TRBJ2-7
CDR3 protein: CASSRPGGDGYEQYF
CDR3 DNA: TGTGCCAGCAGTCGCCCCGGTGGGGATGGCTACGAGCAGTACTTC

clone size: .
D gene: TRBD2
V gene: TRBV19
J gene: TRBJ2-2
CDR3 protein: CASSQTSGSHGELFF
CDR3 DNA: TGTGCCAGTAGTCAAACTAGCGGGAGCCACGGGGAGCTGTTTTTT

clone size: once
D gene: TRBD2
V gene: TRBV5-4
J gene: TRBJ2-1
CDR3 protein: CASSSGTSAYNEQFF
CDR3 DNA: TGTGCCAGCAGCTCCGGGACTAGCGCATACAATGAGCAGTTCTTC

clone size: .
D gene: TRBD2
V gene: TRBV7-9
J gene: TRBJ2-1
CDR3 protein: CASSLAGRLGNEQFF
CDR3 DNA: TGTGCCAGCAGCTTAGCCGGGAGGCTGGGCAATGAGCAGTTCTTC

clone size: .
D gene: TRBD1
V gene: TRBV11-2
J gene: TRBJ2-1
CDR3 protein: CASSIDRENEQFF
CDR3 DNA: TGTGCCAGCAGCATTGACAGGGAAAATGAGCAGTTCTTC